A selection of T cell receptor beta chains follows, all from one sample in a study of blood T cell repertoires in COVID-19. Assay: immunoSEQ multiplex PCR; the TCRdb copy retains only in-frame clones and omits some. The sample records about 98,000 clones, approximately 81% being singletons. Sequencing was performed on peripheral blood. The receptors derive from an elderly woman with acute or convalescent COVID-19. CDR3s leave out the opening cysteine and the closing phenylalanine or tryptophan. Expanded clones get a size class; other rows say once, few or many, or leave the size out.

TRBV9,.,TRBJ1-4,ASSVLSGINEKLF
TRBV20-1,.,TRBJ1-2,SADKNYGYT
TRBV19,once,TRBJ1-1,ASINDRGGTEAF
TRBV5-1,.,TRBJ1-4,ASSLVGDPREKLF
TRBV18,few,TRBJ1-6,ASSPERKQGNSPLH
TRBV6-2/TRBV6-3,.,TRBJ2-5,ASSPLEAGWETQY
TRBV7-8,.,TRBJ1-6,ASSPEDRGRSPLH
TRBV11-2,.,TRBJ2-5,ASSLYPAGSQETQY
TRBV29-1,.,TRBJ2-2,SVLSRTSGGAYTGELF
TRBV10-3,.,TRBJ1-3,AIKGTGGSGNTIY
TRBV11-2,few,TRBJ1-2,ASSSNGGNYGYT
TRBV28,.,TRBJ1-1,ASRADEVYTEAF